These 24 T cell receptor beta chains were sequenced from one sample in a study of cytomegalovirus exposure and HLA in healthy donors. Amplification used 60 Vbeta primers and 13 Jbeta primers. Sequencing was performed with immunoSEQ multiplex PCR; in TCRdb, only in-frame clones are kept and a portion is missing. The table lists 45,000 to 55,000 clones, 45% to 70% of them singletons, with around 11% in the top ten. Sequencing input: PBMCs. The origin of the receptors is a human donor in good health.

V is TRBV18 and J is TRBJ2-7, with 7 bases identical to TRBD2. CDR3 size: 15 residues. The J segment lost 4 bases and the V segment lost 4 bases, leaving 10 bases of the junction unmatched. Germline assignment: CDR1 KGHSH and CDR2 LQKENI. CDR3 sequence (DNA): TGTGCCAGCTCACGACGGGGGGAACTAAGATACGAGCAGTACTTC. It codes for CASSRRGELRYEQYF. Combining the CDR3 with reference TRBV18 and TRBJ2-7 gives the whole variable domain NAGVMQNPRHLVRRRGQEARLRCSPMKGHSHVYWYRQLPEEGLKFMVYLQKENIIDESGMPKERFSAEFPKEGPSILRIQQVVRGDSAAYFCASSRRGELRYEQYFGPGTRLTVT.

This rearrangement joins TRBV7-9 to TRBJ1-1, with D possibly being TRBD1 (6 bases). V was shortened by 5 bases and J by 2 bases, with 18 bases between the two germline ends. Germline values: CDR1 SEHNR, CDR2 FQNEAQ (reference sequence). The CDR3 covers 16 residues. The DNA for the CDR3 is TGTGCCAGCAGCCCCCTGACAGGATTAGAAAACACTGAAGCTTTCTTT. Its translation is CASSPLTGLENTEAFF.

The rearrangement links TRBV6-1 to TRBJ1-2; possibly TRBD1 for D (5 bases). Germline lookup yields CDR1 MNHNS and CDR2 SASEGT. This CDR3 comprises 14 residues. Trimming cost V 0 bases and J 7 bases, with 12 bases left between them. The CDR3 DNA is TGTGCCAGCAGTGAAGCGATACAGGTTGGTGGCTACACCTTC. Translation: CASSEAIQVGGYTF.

The chain recombines TRBV4-1 with TRBJ2-3, with TRBD2 matching 8 bases. V shed 4 bases, J shed 0 bases, and the junction held 12 bases outside the gene matches. The CDR3 runs 18 residues. In germline, CDR1 is MGHRA, CDR2 YSYEKL. CDR3 coding DNA: TGCGCCAGCAGCCCCATACGGGGGGGGGCCTCTAGCACAGATACGCAGTATTTT. This encodes CASSPIRGGASSTDTQYF.

This clone was observed a handful of times. The rearrangement joins TRBV5-5 to TRBJ1-2, with a possible D match to TRBD1 (6 bases). The germline V gene has CDR1 SGHKS and CDR2 YYEKEE (reference sequence). The CDR3 is 16 amino acids. Trimming took off 4 bases at V and 7 bases at J, with 23 bases between the two ends. The CDR3 sequence is CASSVYPDAPRGGYTF. In nucleotides, the CDR3 is TGTGCCAGCAGCGTATACCCGGACGCGCCCAGGGGTGGCTACACCTTC.

The chain is built from TRBV5-1 and TRBJ2-3; D possibly corresponds to TRBD1 (8 bases). CDR1 is SGHRS, CDR2 YFSETQ, per germline. The CDR3 loop spans 16 amino acids. V dropped 2 bases and J dropped 2 bases, with 15 bases sitting between them. CDR3 residues: CASSFTGGGYTDTQYF. The CDR3 DNA sequence: TGCGCCAGCAGCTTTACAGGGGGGGGATACACAGATACGCAGTATTTT.

J is TRBJ1-4 and V is TRBV25-1; D might be TRBD1 (6 bases). CDR1 and CDR2 (germline): MGHDK, SYGVNS. Trimming left V 6 bases short and J 8 bases short, with 22 bases between. The CDR3 sequence is 16 residues long. The CDR3 nucleotides are TGTGCCAGCAGCAACAAGCCAGGGGTTCCGGGGGAAAAACTGTTTTTT. Its translation is CASSNKPGVPGEKLFF.

The rearrangement joins TRBV13 to TRBJ1-1; D is possibly TRBD1 (5 bases). V was shortened by 5 bases and J by 1 base, with 14 bases between the two germline ends. The CDR3 is 15 residues long. From germline, CDR1 is PRHDT and CDR2 FYEKMQ (reference sequence). CDR3 coding DNA: TGTGCCAGCAGCCCTCGTACCCAGGGGAACACTGAAGCTTTCTTT. As protein: CASSPRTQGNTEAFF. Full variable domain (rest looked up from reference TRBV13 and TRBJ1-1): AAGVIQSPRHLIKEKRETATLKCYPIPRHDTVYWYQQGPGQDPQFLISFYEKMQSDKGSIPDRFSAQQFSDYHSELNMSSLELGDSALYFCASSPRTQGNTEAFFGQGTRLTVV.

This chain connects TRBV2 to TRBJ2-1; perhaps TRBD1 as D (5 bases). CDR1 is SNHLY and CDR2 is FYNNEI in the germline V gene. This CDR3 has 15 residues. V gave up 4 bases and J gave up 8 bases, with 18 bases separating them. The CDR3 is CASSVFWGLGDEQFF. The CDR3 nucleotides are TGTGCCAGCAGTGTCTTTTGGGGCCTTGGGGATGAGCAGTTCTTC.

This clone was picked up one time. The rearrangement links TRBV6-6 to TRBJ1-2; TRBD1 is a possible D gene (6 bases). V was trimmed by 6 bases and J by 1 base, leaving 15 bases between them. Germline loops: CDR1 MNHNY, CDR2 SVGAGI (reference sequence). This CDR3 is built from 15 residues. The CDR3 DNA sequence: TGTGCCAGCAGCTTAGGGCAGGGGATTAACTATGGCTACACCTTC. Translating gives CASSLGQGINYGYTF.

By sample share, this clone is medium-sized. The chain has TRBV7-9 and TRBJ2-2; TRBD1 aligns across 10 bases. CDR3 length equals 15 residues. V lost 4 bases to trimming and J lost 3 bases; unmatched junction nucleotides: 2. Germline CDR1 and CDR2: SEHNR and FQNEAQ (reference sequence). The CDR3 here is CASSSTGGYTGELFF. In nucleotides, the CDR3 is TGTGCCAGCAGCTCGACAGGGGGCTACACCGGGGAGCTGTTTTTT.

The V gene is TRBV4-2, the J gene TRBJ2-6; 11 bases are shared with TRBD1. Looked up from germline, CDR1 is LGHNA and CDR2 is YNFKEQ. With V trimmed by 4 bases and J by 0 bases, 5 bases remained unmatched. There are 18 residues in the CDR3. CDR3 DNA: TGTGCCAGCAGCCCCGGACAGGGGGCCTCCTCTGGGGCCAACGTCCTGACTTTC. Translating it yields CASSPGQGASSGANVLTF.

The chain recombines TRBV5-1 with TRBJ2-2, with 9 bases identical to TRBD2. Germline CDR1 is SGHRS and CDR2 is YFSETQ. V lost 0 bases, J lost 6 bases, and 3 bases stayed unmatched. The length of the CDR3 is 15 residues. CDR3 loop: CASSLVRGGAGELFF. CDR3 coding DNA: TGCGCCAGCAGCTTGGTGCGCGGGGGGGCCGGGGAGCTGTTTTTT.

V and J are TRBV2 and TRBJ1-5; D gene ambiguous. CDR1 is SNHLY and CDR2 is FYNNEI in the germline V gene. The germline V and J ends were trimmed by 0 bases and 2 bases, with 11 bases remaining between them. This CDR3 is built from 16 residues. CDR3 sequence reads: CASSEASGVGNQPQHF. DNA of the CDR3: TGTGCCAGCAGTGAAGCTTCAGGTGTCGGCAATCAGCCCCAGCATTTT. The entire variable domain, with the rest obtained from reference TRBV2 and TRBJ1-5, is as follows: EPEVTQTPSHQVTQMGQEVILRCVPISNHLYFYWYRQILGQKVEFLVSFYNNEISEKSEIFDDQFSVERPDGSNFTLKIRSTKLEDSAMYFCASSEASGVGNQPQHFGDGTRLSIL.

V and J are TRBV4-3 and TRBJ2-1; 9 bases agree with TRBD1. The CDR3 totals 15 residues. V was pared by 3 bases and J by 6 bases, with 6 bases of the junction left unmatched. Germline CDR1 LGHNA, CDR2 YSLEER. CDR3 residues: CASSHGQGKSNEQFF. CDR3 DNA: TGCGCCAGCAGCCACGGACAGGGGAAGAGCAATGAGCAGTTCTTC.

This clone was observed a handful of times. This sequence joins TRBV11-2 and TRBJ1-2, with D perhaps matching TRBD1 (6 bases). Germline V gene data show CDR1 as SGHAT and CDR2 as FQNNGV. The ends were cut back, 5 bases at V and 2 bases at J, with 12 bases in the middle. This CDR3 spans 14 amino acids. The CDR3 coding sequence is TGTGCCAGCAGCCCCAGGACAGTAAACTATGGCTACACCTTC. This translates into CASSPRTVNYGYTF.

This clone was counted only a few times. V and J are TRBV10-2 and TRBJ1-6, with TRBD1 matching over 9 bases. V shed 6 bases and J 3 bases; nucleotides not matched to a gene: 6. Looked up from germline, CDR1 is WSHSY and CDR2 is SAAADI. The CDR3 loop spans 16 amino acids. The CDR3 coding sequence is TGCGCCAGCAGCCCTGACAGGGGGAACTATAATTCACCCCTCCACTTT. Residues: CASSPDRGNYNSPLHF.

This sequence joins TRBV7-6 and TRBJ2-5; D gene uncertain. Germline lookup yields CDR1 SGHVS and CDR2 FNYEAQ. This CDR3 region has 12 residues. Trimming took 2 bases from V and 3 from J, leaving 4 bases between them. The CDR3 loop is CASSLSEETQYF. The CDR3 nucleotides are TGTGCCAGCAGCTTATCCGAAGAGACCCAGTACTTC.

This clone has a handful of counts. V and J are TRBV6-4 and TRBJ2-1; 8 bases are a match to TRBD1. Germline CDR1 reads MRHNA; CDR2 reads SNTAGT. The junction had 5 bases not matched to a gene; V was cut back by 2 bases and J by 2 bases. The CDR3 has 16 residues. The CDR3 DNA sequence: TGTGCCAGCAGTGACACGGACAGGGCACCCTACAATGAGCAGTTCTTC. It is translated as CASSDTDRAPYNEQFF.

This clone was observed a few times. This chain joins TRBV5-5 and TRBJ2-3; TRBD1 matches at 12 bases. V lost 6 bases, J lost 8 bases, and 19 bases stayed unmatched. The V gene's germline CDR1 is SGHKS and CDR2 YYEKEE (reference sequence). The CDR3 loop spans 18 amino acids. CDR3 DNA sequence: TGTGCCAGCACCGCCGGGACAGGGGGCGATCCCAGGATGGGTACGCAGTATTTT. Its protein product is CASTAGTGGDPRMGTQYF.

This sequence joins TRBV6-1 and TRBJ2-3; D is unresolved. The CDR3 contains 13 residues. Germline lookup yields CDR1 MNHNS and CDR2 SASEGT. The V gene lost 7 bases and the J gene lost 6 bases, with 14 bases spanning the gap. CDR3 nucleotides: TGTGCCAGCACAGAATCCCCCCCGGATACGCAGTATTTT. This translates into CASTESPPDTQYF.

In this sample, this clone turned up a few times. The chain recombines TRBV6-6 with TRBJ2-1; no clear D gene. The CDR3 has 13 residues. CDR1 is MNHNY and CDR2 is SVGAGI in the germline V gene (reference sequence). The V end was cut by 0 bases, the J end by 7 bases, with 7 bases between. In DNA form, the CDR3 reads TGTGCCAGCAGTTACTCGCGTCTGAATGAGCAGTTCTTC. It encodes CASSYSRLNEQFF.

This chain joins TRBV6-5 and TRBJ2-7; D gene unclear. Germline CDR1 MNHEY, CDR2 SVGAGI. The CDR3 sequence is 13 residues long. Between the trimmed V and J ends, which lost 5 bases and 3 bases, there was a span of 11 bases. CDR3 DNA sequence: TGTGCCAGCAGTCTGTTCCCGGGCTACGAGCAGTACTTC. It yields the protein CASSLFPGYEQYF.

The CDR3 DNA sequence: TGTGCCAGCAATCTCGGACAGAGCACAGATACGCAGTATTTT. Its translation is CASNLGQSTDTQYF. The V gene is TRBV7-3, the J gene TRBJ2-3; a possible D gene is TRBD1 (6 bases). The V and J ends lost 7 bases and 0 bases respectively, with 11 bases between them. Germline V gene data show CDR1 as SGHTA and CDR2 as FQGTGA. The CDR3 extends over 14 amino acids.